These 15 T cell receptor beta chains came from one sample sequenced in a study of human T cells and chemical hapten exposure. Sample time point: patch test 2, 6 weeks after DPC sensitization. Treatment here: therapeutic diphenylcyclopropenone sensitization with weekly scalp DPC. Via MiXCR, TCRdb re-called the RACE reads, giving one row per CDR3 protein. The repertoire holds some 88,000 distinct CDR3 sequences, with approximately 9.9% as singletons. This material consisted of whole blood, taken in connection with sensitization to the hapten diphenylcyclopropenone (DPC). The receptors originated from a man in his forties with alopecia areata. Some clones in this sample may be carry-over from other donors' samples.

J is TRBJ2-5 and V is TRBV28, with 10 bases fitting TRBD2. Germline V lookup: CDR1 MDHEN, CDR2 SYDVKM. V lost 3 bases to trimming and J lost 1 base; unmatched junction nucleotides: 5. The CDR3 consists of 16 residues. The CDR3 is CASSFSGRTFQETQYF. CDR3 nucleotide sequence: TGTGCCAGCAGTTTTAGCGGGAGGACCTTCCAAGAGACCCAGTACTTC.

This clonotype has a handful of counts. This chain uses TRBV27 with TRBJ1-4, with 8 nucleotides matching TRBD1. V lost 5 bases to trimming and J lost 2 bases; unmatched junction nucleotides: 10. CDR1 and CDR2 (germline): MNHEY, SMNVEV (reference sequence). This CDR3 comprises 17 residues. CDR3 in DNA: TGTGCCAGCAGTCTCAGGGGGCGGGTGGAGACTAATGAAAAACTGTTTTTT. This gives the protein CASSLRGRVETNEKLFF.

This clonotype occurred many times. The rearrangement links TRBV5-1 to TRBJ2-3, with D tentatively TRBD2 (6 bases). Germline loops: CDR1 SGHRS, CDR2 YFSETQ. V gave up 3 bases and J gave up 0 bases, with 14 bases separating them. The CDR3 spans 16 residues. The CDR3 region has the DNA TGCGCCAGCAGCTCCCGGAGGGCCTCAAGCACAGATACGCAGTATTTT. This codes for CASSSRRASSTDTQYF.

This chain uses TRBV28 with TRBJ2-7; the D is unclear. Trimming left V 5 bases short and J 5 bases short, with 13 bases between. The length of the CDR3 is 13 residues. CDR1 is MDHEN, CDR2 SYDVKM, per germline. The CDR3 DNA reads TGTGCCAGCAGTCCACCTGTTCTCAACGAGCAGTACTTC. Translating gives CASSPPVLNEQYF.

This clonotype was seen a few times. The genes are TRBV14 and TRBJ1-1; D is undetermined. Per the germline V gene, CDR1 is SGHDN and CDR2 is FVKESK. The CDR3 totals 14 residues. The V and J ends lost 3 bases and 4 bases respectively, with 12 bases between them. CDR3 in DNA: TGTGCCAGCAGCCAGCCGGGTCTAACCACTGAAGCTTTCTTT. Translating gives CASSQPGLTTEAFF.

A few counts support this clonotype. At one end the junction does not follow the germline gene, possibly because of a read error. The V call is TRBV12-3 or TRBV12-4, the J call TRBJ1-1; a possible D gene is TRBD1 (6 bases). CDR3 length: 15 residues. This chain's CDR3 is CASSLAQGKNTEAFF. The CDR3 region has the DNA TGTGCCAGCAGTCTAGCCCAGGGGAAGAACACTGAAGCTTTCTTT.

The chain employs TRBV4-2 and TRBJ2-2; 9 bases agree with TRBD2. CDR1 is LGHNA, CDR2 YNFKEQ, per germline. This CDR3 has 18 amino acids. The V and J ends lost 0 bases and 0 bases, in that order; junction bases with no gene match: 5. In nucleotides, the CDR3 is TGTGCCAGCAGCCAAGATCTCACTAGCGGGTCGAACACCGGGGAGCTGTTTTTT. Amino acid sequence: CASSQDLTSGSNTGELFF.

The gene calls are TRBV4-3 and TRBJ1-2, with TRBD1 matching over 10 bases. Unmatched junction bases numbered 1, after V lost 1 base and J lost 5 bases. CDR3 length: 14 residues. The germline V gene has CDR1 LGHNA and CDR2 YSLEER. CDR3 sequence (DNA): TGCGCCAGCAGCCAAGTGGGACAGGGGTATGGCTACACCTTC. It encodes CASSQVGQGYGYTF.

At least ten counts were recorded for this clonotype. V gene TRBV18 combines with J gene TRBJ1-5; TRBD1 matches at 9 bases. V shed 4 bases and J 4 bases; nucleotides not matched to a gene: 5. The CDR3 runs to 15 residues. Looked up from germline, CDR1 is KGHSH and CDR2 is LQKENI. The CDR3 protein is CASSQAGTGNQPQHF. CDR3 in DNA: TGTGCCAGCTCACAAGCCGGGACAGGGAATCAGCCCCAGCATTTT. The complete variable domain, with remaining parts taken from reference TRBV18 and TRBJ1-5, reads NAGVMQNPRHLVRRRGQEARLRCSPMKGHSHVYWYRQLPEEGLKFMVYLQKENIIDESGMPKERFSAEFPKEGPSILRIQQVVRGDSAAYFCASSQAGTGNQPQHFGDGTRLSIL.

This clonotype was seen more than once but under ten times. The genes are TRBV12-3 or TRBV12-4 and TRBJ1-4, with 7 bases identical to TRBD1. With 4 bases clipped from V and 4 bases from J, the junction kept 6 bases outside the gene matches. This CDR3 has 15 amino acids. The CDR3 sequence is CASSYRGGVNEKLFF. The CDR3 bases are TGTGCCAGCAGTTACAGGGGCGGTGTTAATGAAAAACTGTTTTTT.

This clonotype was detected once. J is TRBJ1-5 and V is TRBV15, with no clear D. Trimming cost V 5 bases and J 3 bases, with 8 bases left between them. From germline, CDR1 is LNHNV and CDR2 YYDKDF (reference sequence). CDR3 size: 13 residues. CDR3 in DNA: TGTGCCACCAGCCTACTCGACAATCAGCCCCAGCATTTT. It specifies CATSLLDNQPQHF.

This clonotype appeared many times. CDR3 nucleotides: TGTGCCAGCAGCCAAGTGGTTCGAGAGCAGTTCTTC. It encodes CASSQVVREQFF. V gene TRBV14 combines with J gene TRBJ2-1; the D is unclear. The V end was cut by 1 base, the J end by 10 bases, with 8 bases between. The CDR3 contains 12 residues. Germline lookup yields CDR1 SGHDN and CDR2 FVKESK.

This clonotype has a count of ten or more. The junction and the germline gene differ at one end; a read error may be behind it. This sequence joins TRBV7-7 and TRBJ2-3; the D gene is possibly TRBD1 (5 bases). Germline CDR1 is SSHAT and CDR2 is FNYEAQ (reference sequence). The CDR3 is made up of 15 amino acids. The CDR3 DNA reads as TGTGCTAGCAGCTTAGGAGACAGAAGCACAGATACGCAGTATTTT. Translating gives CASSLGDRSTDTQYF.

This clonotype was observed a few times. CDR3 protein: CASSYQGYNQPQHF. As DNA, the CDR3 is TGTGCCAGCAGCTATCAGGGATACAATCAGCCCCAGCATTTT. The rearrangement links TRBV7-2 to TRBJ1-5, with D perhaps matching TRBD1 (5 bases). V dropped 4 bases and J dropped 3 bases, with 10 bases sitting between them. The CDR3 covers 14 residues. The germline CDR1 and CDR2 sequences are SGHTA and FQGNSA.

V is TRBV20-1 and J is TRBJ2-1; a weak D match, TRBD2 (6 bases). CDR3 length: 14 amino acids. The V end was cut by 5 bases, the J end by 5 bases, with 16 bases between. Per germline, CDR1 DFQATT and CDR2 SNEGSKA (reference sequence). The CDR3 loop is CSAGPQRVHNEQFF. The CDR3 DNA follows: TGCAGTGCTGGGCCCCAGCGGGTACACAATGAGCAGTTCTTC.